The clone carrying this T cell receptor (delta chain) showed up just a few times. This may be a read error: a much more frequent sequence differs by one nucleotide. TCRdb redid clone calling on the reads using CATT. The data contain about 15,000 delta-chain clones, roughly 7% of them singletons. The sample belongs to a study of gamma-delta chains in newborns, infants, children. The CDR3 is 16 amino acids. Per germline, CDR1 GEAIGNYY and CDR2 EKD. The source of this sequence is a child who was a newborn, infant or young child, either healthy, febrile or measles-vaccinated (not recorded which). The chain employs TRDV2 and TRDJ2; 11 bases agree with TRDD3. The sample was blood. CDR3 in DNA: TGTGCCTGTGACACTCTGGGGGATACTTTGGCAGCACAACTCTTCTTT. It is translated as CACDTLGDTLAAQLFF.